What follows are 4 T cell receptor beta chains derived from one specimen sequenced in a study of T cells in Graves' hyperthyroidism and ophthalmopathy. TCR beta CDR3 regions were amplified from RNA transcripts. HTBI primers drove first-round RT-PCR of the TCR CDR3. TCRdb re-analysed the multiplex PCR reads in MiXCR, keeping a single row per CDR3 protein. The repertoire has hundreds of thousands of distinct CDR3 sequences, about two fifths of them found once; the top ten carry 7% to 10%. The sample taken for sequencing was blood. The receptor source for this set is a man between 18 and 29 years old with Graves' hyperthyroidism.

The J gene is TRBJ1-4, the V gene TRBV7-2, with D possibly matching TRBD1 (5 bases). The last part of the DNA fits TRBJ2-2 better; the J call may be wrong. Germline CDR1 and CDR2: SGHTA and FQGNSA. CDR3 length equals 16 residues. CDR3 amino acids: CASSFPPTEDTGELFF. DNA of the CDR3: TGTGCCAGCAGCTTCCCGCCGACAGAAGACACCGGGGAGCTGTTTTTT.

This clonotype appeared a few times. The V call is TRBV20-1, the J call TRBJ2-7, with D unresolved. The germline V and J ends were trimmed by 0 bases and 9 bases, with 12 bases remaining between them. The CDR3 is made up of 12 amino acids. Germline CDR1 DFQATT, CDR2 SNEGSKA (reference sequence). The CDR3 sequence is CSAREPLTGQYF. The CDR3 nucleotides are TGCAGTGCTAGAGAGCCCCTTACGGGGCAGTACTTC.

This chain joins TRBV25-1 and TRBJ2-5, with D unresolved. The V end was cut by 8 bases, the J end by 4 bases, with 23 bases between. CDR3 length equals 16 residues. Per germline, CDR1 MGHDK and CDR2 SYGVNS. CDR3 sequence (DNA): TGTGCCAGCGTTGATTCAACCGGGTCGTGGGGAGAGACCCAGTACTTC. This translates into CASVDSTGSWGETQYF.

This sequence joins TRBV7-2 and TRBJ1-1; unclear D gene. The ends were cut back, 1 base at V and 1 base at J, with 13 bases in the middle. This CDR3 has 16 residues. CDR1 and CDR2 (germline): SGHTA, FQGNSA. CDR3 DNA sequence: TGTGCCAGCAGCTTAGAGTCGTGGCTCTGGAACACTGAAGCTTTCTTT. This translates into CASSLESWLWNTEAFF.